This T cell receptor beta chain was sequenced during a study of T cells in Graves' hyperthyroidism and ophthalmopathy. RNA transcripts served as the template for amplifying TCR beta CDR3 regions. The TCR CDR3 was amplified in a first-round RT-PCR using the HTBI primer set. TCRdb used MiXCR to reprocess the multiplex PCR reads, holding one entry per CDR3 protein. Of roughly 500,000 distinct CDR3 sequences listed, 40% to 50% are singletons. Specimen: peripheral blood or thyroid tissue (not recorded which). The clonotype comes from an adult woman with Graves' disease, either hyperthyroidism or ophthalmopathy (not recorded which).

The DNA of the CDR3 is TGTGCCACCAGTGACGAAGTTAGCGGGAGGTACCGGGGGACCCAGTACTTC. Its protein product is CATSDEVSGRYRGTQYF. The V gene is TRBV24-1, the J gene TRBJ2-5; 10 bases agree with TRBD2. CDR3 length: 17 residues. Losses at the gene ends were 4 bases for V and 7 bases for J; bases not matched to a gene: 14. Germline CDR1 and CDR2: KGHDR and SFDVKD.